The clone carrying this T cell receptor beta chain has at least ten counts. Its antigen is undetermined. The record originates from a study of T cell repertoires in cytomegalovirus infection. Overall study: Public TCR beta signatures marked donors with CMV infection and the matching HLA.

Study-wide results and limits: Clonotypes of TCR beta that were HLA-C-restricted and CMV-specific dominated the ex vivo response.

Via MiXCR, TCRdb re-called the reads, giving one row per CDR3 protein. The sample has around 210,000 distinct CDR3 sequences, 6.5% seen once. V lost 4 bases and J 0 bases, leaving 15 bases between the germline ends. Germline CDR1 is SGHTA and CDR2 is FQGNSA. The CDR3 totals 17 residues. Input material: PBMCs. The source is a human donor in good health (CMV status not recorded). Some clones in this sample may be carry-over from other donors' samples. The V gene is TRBV7-2, the J gene TRBJ1-4; D is uncertain. The CDR3 protein is CASSSAQTLSTNEKLFF. CDR3 coding DNA: TGTGCCAGCAGCTCAGCTCAGACCCTATCAACTAATGAAAAACTGTTTTTT. Full variable domain (rest looked up from reference TRBV7-2 and TRBJ1-4): GAGVSQSPSNKVTEKGKDVELRCDPISGHTALYWYRQSLGQGLEFLIYFQGNSAPDKSGLPSDRFSAERTGGSVSTLTIQRTQQEDSAVYLCASSSAQTLSTNEKLFFGSGTQLSVL.